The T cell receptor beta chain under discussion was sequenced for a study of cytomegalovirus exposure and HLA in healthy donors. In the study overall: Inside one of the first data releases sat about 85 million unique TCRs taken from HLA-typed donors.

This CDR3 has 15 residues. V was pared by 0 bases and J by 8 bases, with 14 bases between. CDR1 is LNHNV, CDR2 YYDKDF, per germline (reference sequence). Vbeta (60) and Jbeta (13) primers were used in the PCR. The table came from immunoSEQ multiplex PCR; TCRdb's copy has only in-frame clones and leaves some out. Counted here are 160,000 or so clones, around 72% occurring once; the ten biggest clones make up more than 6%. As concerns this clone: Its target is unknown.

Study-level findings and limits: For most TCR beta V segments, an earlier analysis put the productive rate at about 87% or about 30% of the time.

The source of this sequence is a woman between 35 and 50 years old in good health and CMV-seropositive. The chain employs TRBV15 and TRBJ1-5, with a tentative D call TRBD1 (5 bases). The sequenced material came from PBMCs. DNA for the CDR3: TGTGCCACCAGCAGAGAATCCGGGGGGGGAAAGCCCCAGCATTTT. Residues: CATSRESGGGKPQHF. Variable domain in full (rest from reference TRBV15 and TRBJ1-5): DAMVIQNPRYQVTQFGKPVTLSCSQTLNHNVMYWYQQKSSQAPKLLFHYYDKDFNNEADTPDNFQSRRPNTSFCFLDIRSPGLGDTAMYLCATSRESGGGKPQHFGDGTRLSIL.